This T cell receptor (beta chain) is drawn from a study of control samples from healthy donors and cancer patients. Trimming removed 1 base from V and 0 bases from J, with 9 bases in between. The CDR3 loop spans 15 amino acids. Germline CDR1 SGHRS, CDR2 YFSETQ. The table came from immunoSEQ multiplex PCR; TCRdb's copy has only in-frame clones and leaves some out. The table has roughly 220,000 clones, roughly 94% seen once. The chain combines TRBV5-1 with TRBJ2-3; possible D gene TRBD1, 6 bases. The origin of this receptor is a man between 50 and 59 years old in good health. The sample comprised blood. CDR3 in amino acids: CASSLTGQSTDTQYF. The CDR3 DNA is TGCGCCAGCAGCTTGACGGGACAAAGCACAGATACGCAGTATTTT.